The rows below give T cell receptor beta chains drawn from one sample of a study of T cell responses to AZD1222 COVID-19 vaccine. Profiled with immunoSEQ multiplex PCR; TCRdb holds only in-frame clones, not every one. Here the sample spans around 100,000 clones, around 90% being singletons. Material: peripheral blood, obtained on day 0 of AZD1222 vaccination. These receptors all come from an adult in good health. The CDR3 runs from the conserved cysteine through the conserved F or W. A D gene is named only where the DNA matches it firmly. Rows give clone size only sometimes, using once, few, many, or a class for an expanded clone.

TRBV6-5	NA	TRBJ1-6	15	TRBD1	TGTGCCAGCAGTATGTCGGGACAGGGGGATTCACCCCTCCACTTT	CASSMSGQGDSPLHF
TRBV7-8	NA	TRBJ1-2	13	NA	TGTGCCAGCAGCTTAGCGAATAGCTATGGCTACACCTTC	CASSLANSYGYTF
TRBV9	NA	TRBJ2-1	13	TRBD2	TGTGCCAGCAGTGTGACTAGCGCTAATGAGCAGTTCTTC	CASSVTSANEQFF
TRBV6-2/TRBV6-3	NA	TRBJ1-5	16	TRBD1	TGTGCCAGCAGTTACCCGGCCTCACAGGGGAATCAGCCCCAGCATTTT	CASSYPASQGNQPQHF
TRBV5-6	NA	TRBJ2-1	12	NA	TGTGCCAGCAGCTCCTTATACAATGAGCAGTTCTTC	CASSSLYNEQFF
TRBV9	NA	TRBJ2-1	13	TRBD1	TGTGCCAGCAGCTTGGGACAGGGCAATGAGCAGTTCTTC	CASSLGQGNEQFF
TRBV7-6	once	TRBJ2-3	13	NA	TGTGCCAGCAGCCCTCTCACGCCAGATACGCAGTATTTT	CASSPLTPDTQYF
TRBV28	NA	TRBJ1-1	12	NA	TGTGCCAGCAGCCAGGGGAACACTGAAGCTTTCTTT	CASSQGNTEAFF
TRBV3-1/TRBV3-2	NA	TRBJ2-2	18	NA	TGTGCCAGCAGCCAAGCGGGTCCGAGCGGGTACTTCACCGGGGAGCTGTTTTTT	CASSQAGPSGYFTGELFF
TRBV5-6	NA	TRBJ2-7	18	TRBD2	TGTGCCAGCTTAATATCAACTAGCGGGAGGCAGAAAACCTACGAGCAGTACTTC	CASLISTSGRQKTYEQYF
TRBV28	NA	TRBJ1-1	13	TRBD1	TGTGCCAGCACCGGGACAGGGGACACTGAAGCTTTCTTT	CASTGTGDTEAFF
TRBV2	NA	TRBJ2-4	12	NA	TGTGCCAGCAGTGAACTAGGAAACATTCAGTACTTC	CASSELGNIQYF
TRBV3-1/TRBV3-2	once	TRBJ2-4	13	NA	TGTGCCAGCTTATCCCTAGCCAAAAACATTCAGTACTTC	CASLSLAKNIQYF
TRBV6-1	NA	TRBJ1-6	16	NA	TGTGCCAGCAGTGATGTAGCAGGGTTGGGAAATTCACCCCTCCACTTT	CASSDVAGLGNSPLHF
TRBV27	NA	TRBJ1-2	14	NA	TGTGCCAGCAGTTTGGCAGAACCAGGCTATGGCTACACCTTC	CASSLAEPGYGYTF
TRBV5-7	NA	TRBJ1-2	15	NA	TGTGCCAGCAGCTTGTCGGTTTACGAAGGGTATGGCTACACCTTC	CASSLSVYEGYGYTF
TRBV11-2	NA	TRBJ2-5	16	NA	TGTGCCAGCACCACCCGCGGGACCTCGTACCAAGAGACCCAGTACTTC	CASTTRGTSYQETQYF
TRBV28	NA	TRBJ1-5	18	NA	TGTGCCAGCAGTTTATGGCCCGAGACAGTTATTAGCAATCAGCCCCAGCATTTT	CASSLWPETVISNQPQHF
TRBV28	NA	TRBJ2-7	15	TRBD1	TGTGCCAGCAGTCCCGGGACAGGGGGGGCCTACGAGCAGTACTTC	CASSPGTGGAYEQYF
TRBV11-2	NA	TRBJ2-2	15	NA	TGTGCCAGCAGCTTTTGGCTTATGAACACCGGGGAGCTGTTTTTT	CASSFWLMNTGELFF
TRBV28	NA	TRBJ2-1	14	NA	TGTGCCAGCCAACTAGAGCGTGCCTACAATGAGCAGTTCTTC	CASQLERAYNEQFF
TRBV27	NA	TRBJ1-4	15	NA	TGTGCCAGCAGTCCCTTTGCCGGAGCTAATGAAAAACTGTTTTTT	CASSPFAGANEKLFF
TRBV6-6	NA	TRBJ2-5	12	NA	TGTGCCAGCAGTTACTCTGTTGGGACCCAGTACTTC	CASSYSVGTQYF
TRBV2	NA	TRBJ1-1	15	TRBD1	TGTGCCAGCAACAAGGGGACAGGGGGCGGGACTGAAGCTTTCTTT	CASNKGTGGGTEAFF
TRBV5-4	NA	TRBJ2-2	17	TRBD1	TGTGCCAGCAGCGACTTCAATGGACAGGCGAACACCGGGGAGCTGTTTTTT	CASSDFNGQANTGELFF
TRBV6-5	few	TRBJ2-1	14	TRBD1	TGTGCCAGCAGGGCTAGGGACAGGGGCAATGAGCAGTTCTTC	CASRARDRGNEQFF
TRBV6-6	NA	TRBJ1-2	14	TRBD1	TGTGCCAGCAGTTACCGGGACAGGGTAGAGGGCTACACCTTC	CASSYRDRVEGYTF
TRBV7-9	NA	TRBJ1-3	11	NA	TGTGCCAGCAGCTTTGGAAACACCATATATTTT	CASSFGNTIYF
TRBV29-1	once	TRBJ1-2	12	NA	TGCAGCGTGACCTATCAGGAGGGTGGCTACACCTTC	CSVTYQEGGYTF
TRBV12-3/TRBV12-4	NA	TRBJ1-6	13	NA	TGTGCCAGCAGCGACACGGATAATTCACCCCTCCACTTT	CASSDTDNSPLHF
TRBV23-1	NA	TRBJ2-7	12	NA	TGCGCCAGCAGTCCACCGGACTACGAGCAGTACTTC	CASSPPDYEQYF
TRBV28	NA	TRBJ1-1	13	NA	TGTGCCAGCATCCCCGTTTGGGGCACTGAAGCTTTCTTT	CASIPVWGTEAFF
TRBV6-1	NA	TRBJ2-7	16	TRBD1	TGTGCCAGCAGTGTACAGGGGGCGGGAGATTCCTACGAGCAGTACTTC	CASSVQGAGDSYEQYF
TRBV15	NA	TRBJ2-7	14	TRBD1	TGTGCCACCAGCAGGGGACAGGGGGCTAACGAGCAGTACTTC	CATSRGQGANEQYF
TRBV11-3	NA	TRBJ2-7	14	NA	TGTGCCAGCAGACACGGCCGATACCCCTACGAGCAGTACTTC	CASRHGRYPYEQYF
TRBV7-8	NA	TRBJ1-5	14	NA	TGTGCCAGCAGCCAATCGTGGGGAAATCAGCCCCAGCATTTT	CASSQSWGNQPQHF
TRBV7-9	NA	TRBJ2-7	15	TRBD1	TGTGCCAGCAGCCAGGGACAGGGGGCTACCTACGAGCAGTACTTC	CASSQGQGATYEQYF
TRBV28	NA	TRBJ2-1	15	NA	TGTGCCAGCAGTCCCTTAAGGATCGGGGGCAATGAGCAGTTCTTC	CASSPLRIGGNEQFF
TRBV7-2	NA	TRBJ1-6	14	TRBD1	TGTGCCAGCAGCAGGACAGGGGGACCCTCACCCCTCCACTTT	CASSRTGGPSPLHF
TRBV7-2	NA	TRBJ2-7	16	NA	TGTGCCAGCAGCTTAAATTCAGGGGTCCTCTCCTACGAGCAGTACTTC	CASSLNSGVLSYEQYF
TRBV28	NA	TRBJ2-6	14	NA	TGTGCCAGTCTCAGAGTCGGTGGGGCCAACGTCCTGACTTTC	CASLRVGGANVLTF
TRBV5-1	NA	TRBJ2-2	13	NA	TGCGCCAGCAGCTTTGACTCGGCCGGGGAGCTGTTTTTT	CASSFDSAGELFF
TRBV2	once	TRBJ1-5	15	NA	TGTGCCAGCAGTAGGGACTCCCTCACTCATCAGCCCCAGCATTTT	CASSRDSLTHQPQHF
TRBV6-6	NA	TRBJ1-6	15	NA	TGTGCCAGCAGAGCGCCGGACACGGGTAATTCACCCCTCCACTTT	CASRAPDTGNSPLHF
TRBV5-1	NA	TRBJ1-2	15	TRBD1	TGCGCCAGCAGCCCGGACAGGGGACCCCTCTATGGCTACACCTTC	CASSPDRGPLYGYTF
TRBV6-5	NA	TRBJ1-1	14	NA	TGTGCCAGCAGACTCTCGTGGGATGGCACTGAAGCTTTCTTT	CASRLSWDGTEAFF
TRBV5-1	NA	TRBJ2-5	16	TRBD2	TGCGCCAGCAGCTTGGGCAGACTAGCGGGAGAAGAGACCCAGTACTTC	CASSLGRLAGEETQYF
TRBV19	NA	TRBJ2-7	15	TRBD1	TGTGCCAGTAGTATAGTGGGACAGGCGAACTACGAGCAGTACTTC	CASSIVGQANYEQYF
TRBV9	NA	TRBJ1-2	14	NA	TGTGCCTCCGGTTGGGGGGGGCAGGACTATGGCTACACCTTC	CASGWGGQDYGYTF
TRBV28	NA	TRBJ2-5	13	TRBD2	TGTGCCAGTGGGTATAGCGGGGGGGAGACCCAGTACTTC	CASGYSGGETQYF
TRBV18	NA	TRBJ2-5	14	NA	TGTGCCAGCTCACCACAGGGGTCTCGAGAGACCCAGTACTTC	CASSPQGSRETQYF
TRBV6-1	NA	TRBJ1-5	16	NA	TGTGCCAGCAGTGATGGGCTGGGGGGCCTCAATCAGCCCCAGCATTTT	CASSDGLGGLNQPQHF
TRBV7-9	NA	TRBJ2-3	15	TRBD2	TGTGCCAGCAGCTTAACAGCGGGAGGGCCAGATACGCAGTATTTT	CASSLTAGGPDTQYF
TRBV27	NA	TRBJ1-5	14	NA	TGTGCCAGCAGTTTAACGGGCAGCAATCAGCCCCAGCATTTT	CASSLTGSNQPQHF
TRBV18	NA	TRBJ2-7	14	NA	TGTGCCAGCTCACCACCGGCAGAGAAGTACGAGCAGTACTTC	CASSPPAEKYEQYF